A single sample gave rise to the 10 T cell receptor beta chains below, sequenced in a study of blood T cell repertoires in COVID-19. Method: immunoSEQ multiplex PCR; TCRdb's copy keeps in-frame clones and lacks some. The sample shows fewer than 500,000 clones, around 89% of them seen only once. Sequencing used PBMCs or T cells enriched from blood (not recorded which). These receptors originate from a young man who had recovered from COVID-19.

This clone was seen only once. The chain combines TRBV28 with TRBJ2-1, with 7 bases aligning to TRBD2. Looked up from germline, CDR1 is MDHEN and CDR2 is SYDVKM. The CDR3 loop spans 15 amino acids. Unmatched junction bases numbered 8, after V lost 6 bases and J lost 3 bases. CDR3 residues: CASRGIERGYNEQFF. The CDR3 nucleotides read TGTGCCAGCAGGGGTATCGAGCGGGGCTACAATGAGCAGTTCTTC.

The V and J genes are TRBV5-1 and TRBJ2-3; D is unclear. The CDR3 contains 16 residues. V dropped 0 bases and J dropped 3 bases, with 14 bases sitting between them. Germline CDR1 reads SGHRS; CDR2 reads YFSETQ. The CDR3 sequence is CASSLVSNIGTDTQYF. Written as DNA, the CDR3 is TGCGCCAGCAGCTTGGTGTCTAACATCGGGACAGATACGCAGTATTTT.

Comments on this clone: Other DNA sequences of this sample code for an identical CDR3. The V and J genes are TRBV28 and TRBJ2-7; weak D call: TRBD2 (5 bases). The CDR3 runs 14 residues. The V gene lost 6 bases and the J gene lost 5 bases, with 17 bases spanning the gap. Germline CDR1 is MDHEN and CDR2 is SYDVKM. The CDR3 reads CASSLHAEGNEQYF. In DNA, the CDR3 is TGTGCCAGCAGCTTGCATGCTGAGGGAAACGAGCAGTACTTC.

The J gene is TRBJ2-1, the V gene TRBV24-1; 7 bases line up with TRBD2. The V and J ends lost 0 bases and 7 bases, in that order; junction bases with no gene match: 8. CDR1 is KGHDR and CDR2 is SFDVKD in the germline V gene. There are 16 residues in the CDR3. This CDR3 is CATSDLIREATNEQFF. As DNA, the CDR3 is TGTGCCACCAGTGATTTGATACGGGAGGCCACTAATGAGCAGTTCTTC.

The chain is built from TRBV6-6 and TRBJ2-7; maybe TRBD1 (5 bases). There are 14 residues in the CDR3. Deletions cut 3 bases from V and 4 bases from J, with 13 bases between. The germline V gene encodes CDR1 MNHNY and CDR2 SVGAGI (reference sequence). In DNA, the CDR3 is TGTGCCAGCAGTTATTCCGACAGACCATACGAGCAGTACTTC. This gives the protein CASSYSDRPYEQYF.

The chain couples TRBV3-1 (or the pseudogene TRBV3-2) to TRBJ2-3, with TRBD2 matching 9 bases. With 4 bases clipped from V and 0 bases from J, the junction kept 14 bases outside the gene matches. The CDR3 has 19 residues. Germline CDR1 reads LGHDT; CDR2 reads YNNKEL (reference sequence). CDR3: CASSLFRVAGASSTDTQYF. For the CDR3, the DNA is TGTGCCAGCAGCCTATTTAGGGTAGCGGGAGCCTCTAGCACAGATACGCAGTATTTT.

This chain uses TRBV11-3 with TRBJ2-1, with 12 nucleotides matching TRBD2. CDR1 and CDR2 from the germline V gene are SGHNT and YENEEA. CDR3 size: 17 residues. Losses at the gene ends were 4 bases for V and 0 bases for J; bases not matched to a gene: 4. The CDR3 region has the DNA TGTGCCAGCAGCTCGCGGACTAGCGGGAACTCCTACAATGAGCAGTTCTTC. Its protein product is CASSSRTSGNSYNEQFF.

The CDR3 DNA reads as TGTGCCAGCAGTTTACAGAACGAGCAGTACTTC. It encodes CASSLQNEQYF. The rearrangement joins TRBV27 to TRBJ2-7; D unresolved. The CDR3 has 11 amino acids. Germline-derived CDR1 and CDR2 are MNHEY and SMNVEV (reference sequence). The V end lost 2 bases, the J end lost 5 bases, and 4 bases lay between the germline ends.

The V call is TRBV12-5, the J call TRBJ2-2; maybe TRBD1 (5 bases). Looked up from germline, CDR1 is LGHNT and CDR2 is FRNRAP. V lost 5 bases and J 3 bases, leaving 13 bases between the germline ends. The CDR3 has 15 amino acids. CDR3 sequence (DNA): TGTGCTAGTGGTCCCCCCAGGGCGGACACCGGGGAGCTGTTTTTT. As protein: CASGPPRADTGELFF.

The gene calls are TRBV3-1 (or the pseudogene TRBV3-2) and TRBJ1-5, with TRBD1 identical over 8 bases. This CDR3 has 15 amino acids. Germline CDR1 and CDR2: LGHDT and YNNKEL (reference sequence). V lost 4 bases and J lost 7; bases outside the gene matches: 9. This chain's CDR3 is CASSLGTGAWQPQHF. The CDR3 nucleotides are TGTGCCAGCAGCCTAGGGACAGGTGCTTGGCAGCCCCAGCATTTT.